These 18 T cell receptor beta chains share one sample of origin, sequenced in a study of T cells in Graves' hyperthyroidism and ophthalmopathy. Authors of the study amplified TCR beta CDR3 regions from RNA transcripts. The primer set for the first-round RT-PCR of the TCR CDR3 was HTBI. TCRdb reprocessed the multiplex PCR reads with MiXCR, giving one entry per CDR3 protein. The data hold approximately 510,000 distinct CDR3 sequences, with around 21% observed a single time. The specimen sequenced was blood. Receptors originate from a young man with Graves' hyperthyroidism.

The chain has TRBV7-3 and TRBJ2-6; 13 positions agree with TRBD2. The ends lost 5 bases at V and 2 bases at J; junction bases unmatched: 6. The CDR3 runs to 18 residues. Germline CDR1 reads SGHTA; CDR2 reads FQGTGA. CDR3 in DNA: TGTGCCAGCAGCCCCGGACTAGCGGGAGCGGCTGGGGCCAACGTCCTGACTTTC. Translating gives CASSPGLAGAAGANVLTF. The variable domain in full, completed from reference TRBV7-3 and TRBJ2-6, reads GAGVSQTPSNKVTEKGKYVELRCDPISGHTALYWYRQSLGQGPEFLIYFQGTGAADDSGLPNDRFFAVRPEGSVSTLKIQRTERGDSAVYLCASSPGLAGAAGANVLTFGAGSRLTVL.

The chain uses TRBV12-3 or TRBV12-4 and TRBJ1-5; the D is unclear. The CDR3 is made up of 16 amino acids. Trimming shortened V by 3 bases and J by 0 bases, and 12 bases separated the two germline ends. In nucleotides, the CDR3 is TGTGCCAGCAGTTTTTTTGCTGGGAATAGCAATCAGCCCCAGCATTTT. Translated: CASSFFAGNSNQPQHF.

The chain has TRBV9 and TRBJ2-2; no definite D call. CDR3 length: 15 residues. Germline CDR1 reads SGDLS; CDR2 reads YYNGEE. V gave up 2 bases and J gave up 1 base, with 9 bases separating them. CDR3 nucleotides: TGTGCCAGCAGCGTCTCTGTCTTGAACACCGGGGAGCTGTTTTTT. Amino acids: CASSVSVLNTGELFF.

The table lists this clonotype with many counts. V gene TRBV15 combines with J gene TRBJ1-3; D is undetermined. The CDR3 consists of 16 residues. Germline V gives CDR1 LNHNV, CDR2 YYDKDF (reference sequence). Trimming pared 0 bases from V and 2 bases from J, leaving 11 bases between. CDR3 amino acids: CATSRDLLRAGNTIYF. The CDR3 DNA reads TGTGCCACCAGCAGAGATCTTCTCAGAGCTGGAAACACCATATATTTT.

This clonotype has only a few counts. The gene calls are TRBV3-1 and TRBJ2-5, with 12 bases fitting TRBD2. This CDR3 is built from 19 residues. Germline values: CDR1 LGHDT, CDR2 YNNKEL (reference sequence). V shed 0 bases, J shed 4 bases, and the junction held 12 bases outside the gene matches. The CDR3 nucleotides read TGTGCCAGCAGCCAAGATAGGAGACTAGCGGGGGCTCCAGGAGAGACCCAGTACTTC. This translates into CASSQDRRLAGAPGETQYF.

This clonotype was detected only a few times. This sequence joins TRBV4-2 and TRBJ2-7, with D perhaps matching TRBD1 (7 bases). CDR1 and CDR2 (germline): LGHNA, YNFKEQ. V lost 0 bases, J lost 2 bases, and 17 bases lay in between. The CDR3 contains 17 residues. CDR3 sequence (DNA): TGTGCCAGCAGCCAAGATATAGGGCAGGGGGGAGCCTACGAGCAGTACTTC. It codes for CASSQDIGQGGAYEQYF.

This sequence joins TRBV5-1 and TRBJ2-7, with D tentatively TRBD1 (6 bases). The CDR3 totals 15 residues. V was clipped by 0 bases and J by 3 bases, with 13 bases between them. Germline values: CDR1 SGHRS, CDR2 YFSETQ. The CDR3 DNA reads as TGCGCCAGCAGCTTGGCTGTGGGCAGGGGCTACGAGCAGTACTTC. Its protein is CASSLAVGRGYEQYF.

In its sample, this clonotype was seen once. The J gene is TRBJ2-5, the V gene TRBV7-6, with D perhaps assigned TRBD1 or TRBD2 (6 bases each). CDR3 size: 14 residues. CDR1 is SGHVS, CDR2 FNYEAQ, per germline. V lost 4 bases and J lost 5, with 14 bases in between. The CDR3: CASSSGAGTETQYF. Here the CDR3 DNA reads TGTGCCAGCAGCTCGGGGGCGGGGACGGAGACCCAGTACTTC.

This clonotype was observed at least ten times. The chain carries TRBV10-3 and TRBJ1-1, with D possibly TRBD1 on 6 matching bases. Germline lookup yields CDR1 ENHRY and CDR2 SYGVKD. With 4 bases removed from V and 0 bases from J, the gap between germline ends came to 15 bases. This CDR3 is 16 amino acids long. DNA of the CDR3: TGTGCCATCAGTGCTGAGGGGGAAAGGGTGAACACTGAAGCTTTCTTT. Translating it yields CAISAEGERVNTEAFF.

This clonotype was picked up one time. The chain is built from TRBV6-2 or TRBV6-3 and TRBJ2-7, with TRBD1 identical over 8 bases. The V segment lost 11 bases and the J segment 5 bases; nucleotides outside the gene matches: 8. The CDR3 has 12 residues. Germline CDR1 reads MNHEY; CDR2 reads SVGEGT. The CDR3 bases are TGTGCCGGCGGACAGGGCGGTCACGAGCAGTACTTC. Translated: CAGGQGGHEQYF.

This clonotype was seen many times. This chain joins TRBV6-1 and TRBJ2-3; unclear D gene. V lost 7 bases, J lost 1 base, and 6 bases lay in between. CDR3 length equals 12 residues. From germline, CDR1 is MNHNS and CDR2 SASEGT. CDR3 nucleotides: TGTGCCAGCAAAGACGGCACAGATACGCAGTATTTT. Residues: CASKDGTDTQYF.

Many counts were recorded for this clonotype. The chain joins TRBV6-1 to TRBJ1-1; 8 nucleotides match TRBD1. The CDR3 contains 14 residues. J lost 5 bases, V lost 2 bases, and 4 bases had no gene match. Germline V gives CDR1 MNHNS, CDR2 SASEGT. The CDR3 bases are TGTGCCAGCAGTGAAACAGGGGGAGGGACTGAAGCTTTCTTT. Its translation: CASSETGGGTEAFF.

This clonotype was picked up many times. This chain uses TRBV10-3 with TRBJ1-1, with 8 bases identical to TRBD1. This CDR3 region has 13 residues. Germline CDR1 and CDR2: ENHRY and SYGVKD. The J segment lost 4 bases and the V segment lost 7 bases, leaving 5 bases of the junction unmatched. CDR3 sequence (DNA): TGTGCCATCAATGGACAGGGAGGCACTGAAGCTTTCTTT. Its translation is CAINGQGGTEAFF.

In its sample, this clonotype was seen many times. The J gene is TRBJ2-7, the V gene TRBV19, with 11 bases aligning to TRBD2. This CDR3 is 16 amino acids long. CDR1 LNHDA and CDR2 SQIVND come from the germline V gene (reference sequence). The junction had 8 bases not matched to a gene; V was cut back by 5 bases and J by 2 bases. The CDR3 is CASSLSASGGTYEQYF. For the CDR3, the DNA is TGTGCCAGTAGTCTCTCGGCTAGCGGGGGGACCTACGAGCAGTACTTC.

This chain joins TRBV6-2 or TRBV6-3 and TRBJ2-6, with 8 bases aligning to TRBD1. The germline V gene encodes CDR1 MNHEY and CDR2 SVGEGT. The trim removed 5 bases at V and 0 bases at J, leaving 9 bases unmatched. This CDR3 spans 18 amino acids. The CDR3 bases are TGTGCCAGCAGTACACGGGGACAGGAGTTCTCTGGGGCCAACGTCCTGACTTTC. This codes for CASSTRGQEFSGANVLTF.

In this sample, this clonotype turned up many times. This chain joins TRBV2 and TRBJ2-5; D is uncertain. The V and J ends lost 10 bases and 7 bases respectively, with 16 bases between them. The germline V gene has CDR1 SNHLY and CDR2 FYNNEI. The CDR3 has 12 amino acids. The CDR3 sequence: CATSDRMATQYF. The CDR3 DNA reads as TGTGCCACCTCGGACCGCATGGCGACCCAGTACTTC.

This clonotype has ten or more counts. This CDR3 is CASSIGQGARPEAFF. CDR3 in DNA: TGTGCCAGTAGTATCGGGCAGGGGGCGAGGCCTGAAGCTTTCTTT. This chain connects TRBV19 to TRBJ1-1, with 8 bases matching TRBD1. This CDR3 region has 15 residues. CDR1 LNHDA and CDR2 SQIVND come from the germline V gene (reference sequence). Germline trimming cut 3 bases from V and 6 bases from J; bases unmatched to any gene: 9.

This sequence joins TRBV20-1 and TRBJ2-7; a weak D match, TRBD1 (6 bases). The length of the CDR3 is 12 residues. The V end was cut by 2 bases, the J end by 7 bases, with 12 bases between. Germline V CDR1 and CDR2: DFQATT, SNEGSKA (reference sequence). The CDR3 region has the DNA TGCAGTGCTAGACTTGGCAGGGGAGAGCAGTACTTC. This translates into CSARLGRGEQYF.